The clone carrying this T cell receptor beta chain was detected a few times. Synthesis of TCR cDNA relied on 5'RACE template switching, which attached a universal primer site and UMIs. TCRdb fed the 5' RACE reads into MiXCR, producing one record per CDR3 protein. The sample lists 250,000 to 300,000 distinct CDR3 sequences; around 4.9% were seen once. This sample was taken from a study of T cells after yellow fever vaccination. Losses at the gene ends were 1 base for V and 5 bases for J; bases not matched to a gene: 9. The CDR3 runs to 17 residues. The sequence was obtained from a man between 18 and 29 years old who received the YFV17D yellow fever vaccine. The sample here was CD4+ T cells sorted from PBMCs, taken on the day of the yellow fever booster vaccination. The rearrangement uses TRBV12-3 or TRBV12-4 and TRBJ2-3, with 10 bases that match TRBD2. The CDR3 nucleotides are TGTGCCAGCAGTTTAGAGGGGGCTAGCGGGGGAAAAGATACGCAGTATTTT. Encoded protein: CASSLEGASGGKDTQYF.